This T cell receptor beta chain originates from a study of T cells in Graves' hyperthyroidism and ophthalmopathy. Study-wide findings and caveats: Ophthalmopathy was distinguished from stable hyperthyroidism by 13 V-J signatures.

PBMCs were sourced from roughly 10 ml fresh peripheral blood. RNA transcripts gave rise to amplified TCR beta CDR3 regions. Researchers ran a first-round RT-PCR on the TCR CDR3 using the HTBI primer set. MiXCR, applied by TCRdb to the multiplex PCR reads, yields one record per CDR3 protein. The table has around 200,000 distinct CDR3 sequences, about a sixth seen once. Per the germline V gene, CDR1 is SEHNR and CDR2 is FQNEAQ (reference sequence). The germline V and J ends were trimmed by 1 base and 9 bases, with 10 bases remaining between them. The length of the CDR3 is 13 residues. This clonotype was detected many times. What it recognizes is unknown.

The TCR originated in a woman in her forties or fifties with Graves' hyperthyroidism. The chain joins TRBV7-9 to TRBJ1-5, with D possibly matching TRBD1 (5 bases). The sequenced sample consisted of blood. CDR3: CASSLGPGWPQHF. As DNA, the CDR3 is TGTGCCAGCAGCTTAGGGCCAGGGTGGCCCCAGCATTTT.